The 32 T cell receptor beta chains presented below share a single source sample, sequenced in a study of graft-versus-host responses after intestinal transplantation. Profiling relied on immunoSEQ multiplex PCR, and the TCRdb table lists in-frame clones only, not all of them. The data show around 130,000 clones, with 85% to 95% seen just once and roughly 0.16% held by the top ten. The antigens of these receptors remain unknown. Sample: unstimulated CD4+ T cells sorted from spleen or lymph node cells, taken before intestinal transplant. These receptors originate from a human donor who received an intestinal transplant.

The CDR3 DNA reads TGTGCCAGCAGCACTACGCCGGGACTAGGGGGGACTAGCACAGATACGCAGTATTTT. Its protein is CASSTTPGLGGTSTDTQYF. The genes are TRBV9 and TRBJ2-3, with TRBD2 matching 8 bases. Germline V gene sequence: CDR1 SGDLS, CDR2 YYNGEE. The ends lost 4 bases at V and 0 bases at J; junction bases unmatched: 16. CDR3 length: 19 amino acids.

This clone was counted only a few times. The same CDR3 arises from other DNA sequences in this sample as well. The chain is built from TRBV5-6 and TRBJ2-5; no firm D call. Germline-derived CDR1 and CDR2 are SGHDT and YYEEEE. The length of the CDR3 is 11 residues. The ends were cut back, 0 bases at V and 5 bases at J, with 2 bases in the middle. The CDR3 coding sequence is TGTGCCAGCAGCTTGGCGGAGACCCAGTACTTC. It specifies CASSLAETQYF.

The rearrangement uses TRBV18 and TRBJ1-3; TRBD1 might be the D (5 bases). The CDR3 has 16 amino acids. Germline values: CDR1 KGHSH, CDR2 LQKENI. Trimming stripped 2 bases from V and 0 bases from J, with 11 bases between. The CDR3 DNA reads TGTGCCAGCTCACCAGGGGCTACGATCTCTGGAAACACCATATATTTT. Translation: CASSPGATISGNTIYF.

The chain's CDR3 is CAISQLPTGTYEQYF. In DNA form, the CDR3 reads TGTGCCATCAGTCAACTCCCGACAGGGACCTACGAGCAGTACTTC. The rearrangement joins TRBV10-3 to TRBJ2-7; 7 bases map to TRBD1. The CDR3 extends over 15 amino acids. In germline, CDR1 is ENHRY, CDR2 SYGVKD. The V segment lost 5 bases and the J segment 2 bases; nucleotides outside the gene matches: 9.

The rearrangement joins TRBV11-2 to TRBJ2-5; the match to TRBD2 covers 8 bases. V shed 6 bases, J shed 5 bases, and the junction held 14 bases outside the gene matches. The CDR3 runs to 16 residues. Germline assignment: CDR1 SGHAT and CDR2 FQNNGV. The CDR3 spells CASSPIAGPLGETQYF. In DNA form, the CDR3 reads TGTGCCAGCAGTCCGATAGCGGGGCCCCTCGGGGAGACCCAGTACTTC.

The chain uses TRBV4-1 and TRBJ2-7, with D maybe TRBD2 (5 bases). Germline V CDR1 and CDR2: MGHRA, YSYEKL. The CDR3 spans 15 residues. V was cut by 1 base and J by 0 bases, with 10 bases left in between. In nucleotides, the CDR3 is TGCGCCAGCAGCCAAGGGCGGGTCAGCTCCTACGAGCAGTACTTC. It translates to CASSQGRVSSYEQYF.

The CDR3, as DNA: TGTGCCAGCAGCTTGGATCCGGGACGGCCCGGCACCGGGGAGCTGTTTTTT. This gives the protein CASSLDPGRPGTGELFF. V usage is TRBV11-1 and J usage is TRBJ2-2; D is tentatively TRBD1 or TRBD2 (5 bases each). Germline CDR1 is SGHAT and CDR2 is FQDESV (reference sequence). V lost 3 bases, J lost 4 bases, and 18 bases lay in between. CDR3 length equals 17 residues.

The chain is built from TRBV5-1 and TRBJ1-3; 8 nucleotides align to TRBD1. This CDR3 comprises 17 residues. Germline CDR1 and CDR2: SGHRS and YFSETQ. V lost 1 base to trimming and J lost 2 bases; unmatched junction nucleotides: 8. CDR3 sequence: CASSLLTGESPGNTIYF. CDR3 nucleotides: TGCGCCAGCAGCTTGTTGACAGGGGAATCGCCTGGAAACACCATATATTTT.

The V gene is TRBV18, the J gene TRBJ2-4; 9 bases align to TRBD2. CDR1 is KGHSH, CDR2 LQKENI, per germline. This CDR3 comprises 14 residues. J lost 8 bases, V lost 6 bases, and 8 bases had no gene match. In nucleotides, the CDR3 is TGTGCCAGCTCCCCTGCTGGCGGGGGGGACATTCAGTACTTC. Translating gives CASSPAGGGDIQYF.

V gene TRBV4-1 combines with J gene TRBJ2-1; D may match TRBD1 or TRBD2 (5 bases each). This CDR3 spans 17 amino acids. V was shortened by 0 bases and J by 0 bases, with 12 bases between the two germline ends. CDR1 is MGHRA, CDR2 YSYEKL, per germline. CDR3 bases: TGCGCCAGCAGCCAAGATTCGGGGACGAGCTCCTACAATGAGCAGTTCTTC. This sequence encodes CASSQDSGTSSYNEQFF.

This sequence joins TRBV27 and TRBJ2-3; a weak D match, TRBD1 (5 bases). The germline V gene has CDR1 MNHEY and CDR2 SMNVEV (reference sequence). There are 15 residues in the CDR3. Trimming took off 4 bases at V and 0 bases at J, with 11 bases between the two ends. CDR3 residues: CASSSYQGSTDTQYF. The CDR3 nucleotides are TGTGCCAGCAGTTCCTACCAGGGCAGCACAGATACGCAGTATTTT.

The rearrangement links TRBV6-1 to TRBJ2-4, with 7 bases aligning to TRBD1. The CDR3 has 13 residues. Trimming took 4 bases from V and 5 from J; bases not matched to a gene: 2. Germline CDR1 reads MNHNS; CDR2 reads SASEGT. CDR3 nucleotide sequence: TGTGCCAGCAGTGTCGACAGGGAAAACATTCAGTACTTC. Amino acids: CASSVDRENIQYF.

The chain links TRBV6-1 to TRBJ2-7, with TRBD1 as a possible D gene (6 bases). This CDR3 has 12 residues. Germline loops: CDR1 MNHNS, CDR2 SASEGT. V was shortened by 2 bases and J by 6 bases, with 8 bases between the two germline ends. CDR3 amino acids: CASSERRGEQYF. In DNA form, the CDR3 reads TGTGCCAGCAGTGAACGCAGGGGCGAGCAGTACTTC.

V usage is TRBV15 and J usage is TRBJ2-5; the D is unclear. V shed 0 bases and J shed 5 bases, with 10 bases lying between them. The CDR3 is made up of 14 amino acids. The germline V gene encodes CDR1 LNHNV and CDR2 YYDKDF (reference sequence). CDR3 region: CATSRDSMGETQYF. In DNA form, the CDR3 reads TGTGCCACCAGCAGAGATTCCATGGGGGAGACCCAGTACTTC.

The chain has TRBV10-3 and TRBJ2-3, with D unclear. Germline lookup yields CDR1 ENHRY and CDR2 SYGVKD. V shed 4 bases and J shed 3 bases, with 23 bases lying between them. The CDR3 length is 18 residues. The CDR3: CAISAGFGLIRGTDTQYF. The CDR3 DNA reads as TGTGCCATCAGTGCCGGTTTTGGGCTGATTCGTGGGACAGATACGCAGTATTTT.

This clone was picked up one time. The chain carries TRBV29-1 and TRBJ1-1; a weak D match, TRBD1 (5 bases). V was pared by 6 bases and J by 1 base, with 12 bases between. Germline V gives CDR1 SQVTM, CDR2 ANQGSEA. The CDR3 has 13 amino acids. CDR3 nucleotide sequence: TGCAGCGTCCGCAGGGAGGAGAACACTGAAGCTTTCTTT. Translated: CSVRREENTEAFF.

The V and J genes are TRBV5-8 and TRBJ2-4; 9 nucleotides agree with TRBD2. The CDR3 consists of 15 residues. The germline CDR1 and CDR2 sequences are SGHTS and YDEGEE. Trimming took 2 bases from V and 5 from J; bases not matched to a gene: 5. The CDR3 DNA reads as TGTGCCAGCAGCTTCGTTAGGACTAGCGAAAACATTCAGTACTTC. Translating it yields CASSFVRTSENIQYF.

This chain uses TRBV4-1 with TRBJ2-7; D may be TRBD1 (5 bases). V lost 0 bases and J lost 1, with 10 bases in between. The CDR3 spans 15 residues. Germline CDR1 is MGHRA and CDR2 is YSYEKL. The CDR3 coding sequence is TGCGCCAGCAGCCAAGACGGCCAGGGTTCCTACGAGCAGTACTTC. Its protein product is CASSQDGQGSYEQYF.

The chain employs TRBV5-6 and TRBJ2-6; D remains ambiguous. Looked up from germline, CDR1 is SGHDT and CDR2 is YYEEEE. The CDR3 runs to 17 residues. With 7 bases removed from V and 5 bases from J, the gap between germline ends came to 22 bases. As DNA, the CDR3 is TGTGCCAGCTACGCGAGCAATAGTCACAATCGGGCCAACGTCCTGACTTTC. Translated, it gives CASYASNSHNRANVLTF.

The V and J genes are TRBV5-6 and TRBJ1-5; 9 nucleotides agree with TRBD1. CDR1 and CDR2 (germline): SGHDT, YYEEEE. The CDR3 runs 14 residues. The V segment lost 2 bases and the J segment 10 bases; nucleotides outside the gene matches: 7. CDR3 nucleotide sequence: TGTGCCAGCAGCTTTTGGGACAGGGCCTTTCCCCAGCATTTT. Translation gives CASSFWDRAFPQHF.

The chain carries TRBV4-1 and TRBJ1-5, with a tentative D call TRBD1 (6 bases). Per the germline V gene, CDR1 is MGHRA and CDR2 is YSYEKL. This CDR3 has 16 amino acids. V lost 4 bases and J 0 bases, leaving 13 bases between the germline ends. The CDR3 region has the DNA TGCGCCAGCAGCCCTAGCGGACAGTATAGCAATCAGCCCCAGCATTTT. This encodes CASSPSGQYSNQPQHF.

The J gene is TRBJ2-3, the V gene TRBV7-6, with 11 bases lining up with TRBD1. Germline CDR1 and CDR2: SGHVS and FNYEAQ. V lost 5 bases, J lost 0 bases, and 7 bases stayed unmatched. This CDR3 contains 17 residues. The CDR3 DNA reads TGTGCCAGCAGCCCACGGGACAGGGGGTATAGCACAGATACGCAGTATTTT. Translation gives CASSPRDRGYSTDTQYF.

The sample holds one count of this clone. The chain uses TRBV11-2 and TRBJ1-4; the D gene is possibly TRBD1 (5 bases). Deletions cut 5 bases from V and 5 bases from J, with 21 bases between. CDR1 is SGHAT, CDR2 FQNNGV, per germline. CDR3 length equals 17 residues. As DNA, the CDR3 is TGTGCCAGCAGCCCCACTAGACCGGGACGGGAAAATGAAAAACTGTTTTTT. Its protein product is CASSPTRPGRENEKLFF.

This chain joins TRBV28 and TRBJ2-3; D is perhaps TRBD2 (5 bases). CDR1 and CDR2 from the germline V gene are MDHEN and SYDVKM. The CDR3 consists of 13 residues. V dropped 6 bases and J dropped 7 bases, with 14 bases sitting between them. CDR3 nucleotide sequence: TGTGCCAGCAGCGGGGAGAGCCGACATACGCAGTATTTT. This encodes CASSGESRHTQYF. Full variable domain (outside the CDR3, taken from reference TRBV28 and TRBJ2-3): DVKVTQSSRYLVKRTGEKVFLECVQDMDHENMFWYRQDPGLGLRLIYFSYDVKMKEKGDIPEGYSVSREKKERFSLILESASTNQTSMYLCASSGESRHTQYFGPGTRLTVL.

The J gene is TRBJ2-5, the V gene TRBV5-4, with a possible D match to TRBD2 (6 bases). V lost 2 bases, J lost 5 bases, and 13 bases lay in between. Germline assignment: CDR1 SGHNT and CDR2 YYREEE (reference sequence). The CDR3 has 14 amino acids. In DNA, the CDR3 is TGTGCCAGCAGCTTAGGCGGGGTTGGGGAGACCCAGTACTTC. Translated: CASSLGGVGETQYF.

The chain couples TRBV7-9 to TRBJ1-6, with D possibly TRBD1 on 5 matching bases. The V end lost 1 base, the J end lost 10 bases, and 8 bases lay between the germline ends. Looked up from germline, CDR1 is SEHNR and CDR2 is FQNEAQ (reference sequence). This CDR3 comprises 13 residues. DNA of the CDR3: TGTGCCAGCAGCTTAGGAGGGGAATCACCCCTCCACTTT. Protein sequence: CASSLGGESPLHF.

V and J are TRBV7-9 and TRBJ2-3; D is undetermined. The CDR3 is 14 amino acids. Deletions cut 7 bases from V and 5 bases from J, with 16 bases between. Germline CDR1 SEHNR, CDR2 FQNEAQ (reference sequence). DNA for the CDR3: TGTGCCAGCACCCTATTTCCCCTGGTAGATACGCAGTATTTT. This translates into CASTLFPLVDTQYF.

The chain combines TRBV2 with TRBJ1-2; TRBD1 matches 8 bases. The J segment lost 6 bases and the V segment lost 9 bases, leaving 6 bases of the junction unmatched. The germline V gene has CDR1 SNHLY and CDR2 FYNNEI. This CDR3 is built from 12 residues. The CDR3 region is CARQDRDNGYTF. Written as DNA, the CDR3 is TGTGCCAGACAGGACAGGGACAATGGCTACACCTTC.

CDR3 amino acids: CASSLGGAMETQYF. For the CDR3, the DNA is TGCGCCAGCAGCTTGGGGGGGGCCATGGAGACCCAGTACTTC. The rearrangement uses TRBV5-1 and TRBJ2-5; TRBD1 or TRBD2 may be the D gene (6 bases each). Germline-derived CDR1 and CDR2 are SGHRS and YFSETQ. The CDR3 length is 14 residues. V was pared by 0 bases and J by 5 bases, with 11 bases between.

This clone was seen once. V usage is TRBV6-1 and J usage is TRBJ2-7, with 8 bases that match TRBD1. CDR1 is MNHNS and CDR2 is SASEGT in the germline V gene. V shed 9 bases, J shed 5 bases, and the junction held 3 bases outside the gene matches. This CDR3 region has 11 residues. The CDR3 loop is CASNRGDEQYF. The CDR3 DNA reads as TGTGCCAGTAACAGGGGGGACGAGCAGTACTTC.

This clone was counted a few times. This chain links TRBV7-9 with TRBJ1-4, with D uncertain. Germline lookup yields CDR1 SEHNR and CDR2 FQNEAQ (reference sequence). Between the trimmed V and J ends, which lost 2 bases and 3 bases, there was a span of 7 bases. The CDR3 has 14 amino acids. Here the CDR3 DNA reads TGTGCCAGCAGCTTATCTTGGGCTAATGAAAAACTGTTTTTT. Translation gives CASSLSWANEKLFF.

The CDR3 loop reads CASSPVRGREVKQFF. The CDR3 DNA is TGTGCCAGCAGCCCTGTCAGGGGCAGGGAGGTGAAGCAGTTCTTC. The chain has TRBV7-2 and TRBJ2-1; D might be TRBD1 or TRBD2, each matching 6 bases. CDR1 and CDR2 from the germline V gene are SGHTA and FQGNSA. Trimming cost V 5 bases and J 11 bases, with 22 bases left between them. The length of the CDR3 is 15 residues. Complete variable domain (other parts from reference TRBV7-2 and TRBJ2-1): GAGVSQSPSNKVTEKGKDVELRCDPISGHTALYWYRQSLGQGLEFLIYFQGNSAPDKSGLPSDRFSAERTGGSVSTLTIQRTQQEDSAVYLCASSPVRGREVKQFFGPGTRLTVL.